One and the same sample provided the 24 T cell receptor beta chains below, sequenced in a study of Graves' ophthalmopathy and Graves' hyperthyroidism. As the template, RNA transcripts were used to amplify TCR beta CDR3 regions. Second-round multiplex PCR followed a first-round RT-PCR using HTBI primers. TCRdb re-analysed the multiplex PCR reads in MiXCR, keeping a single row per CDR3 protein. The profile shows about 640,000 distinct CDR3 sequences, approximately 39% of them singletons. Input material: peripheral blood. All receptors derive from an adult man with Graves' ophthalmopathy.

The V and J genes are TRBV13 and TRBJ1-2; TRBD1 aligns across 10 bases. CDR3 size: 15 residues. Trimming cost V 8 bases and J 6 bases; bases outside gene matches: 12. Germline V lookup: CDR1 PRHDT, CDR2 FYEKMQ (reference sequence). CDR3 sequence reads: CASSSSSGTGDGYTF. For the CDR3, the DNA is TGTGCCAGCTCCTCCTCATCCGGGACAGGGGATGGCTACACCTTC.

The rearrangement joins TRBV19 to TRBJ2-3; no reliable D call. This CDR3 contains 13 residues. V was clipped by 6 bases and J by 1 base, with 8 bases between them. Germline CDR1 and CDR2: LNHDA and SQIVND (reference sequence). CDR3 sequence (DNA): TGTGCCAGTAGAAAAAGGGGCACAGATACGCAGTATTTT. Its protein is CASRKRGTDTQYF.

Notes on this clonotype: Possible read error: a much larger clone is one base away. As DNA, the CDR3 is TGTGCCAGCAGTGGACTGGGGTCGGACACCGGGGAGCTGTTTTTT. This codes for CASSGLGSDTGELFF. The genes are TRBV2 and TRBJ2-2, with D unclear. The CDR3 has 15 amino acids. Trimming removed 4 bases from V and 3 bases from J, with 12 bases in between. Germline V lookup: CDR1 SNHLY, CDR2 FYNNEI.

The chain carries TRBV11-1 and TRBJ2-2; TRBD1 or TRBD2 may be the D gene (5 bases each). There are 15 residues in the CDR3. V was pared by 0 bases and J by 6 bases, with 11 bases between. From germline, CDR1 is SGHAT and CDR2 FQDESV (reference sequence). The chain's CDR3 is CASSLAGTASGELFF. The CDR3 nucleotides are TGTGCCAGCAGCTTAGCAGGGACCGCATCCGGGGAGCTGTTTTTT.

This clonotype was seen once. This may be a read error, as it is one base from a much larger clone. V usage is TRBV6-5 and J usage is TRBJ1-2; D is undetermined. V was cut by 7 bases and J by 5 bases, with 14 bases left in between. Germline loops: CDR1 MNHEY, CDR2 SVGAGI. The CDR3 totals 13 residues. In DNA form, the CDR3 reads TGTGCCAGCACGGATTCAGCGGGGTATGGCTACACCTTC. This gives the protein CASTDSAGYGYTF.

This clonotype was seen only a few times. V gene TRBV30 combines with J gene TRBJ1-1; D not resolved. The CDR3 has 13 residues. In germline, CDR1 is GTSNPN, CDR2 SVGIG (reference sequence). V shed 0 bases and J shed 1 base, with 6 bases lying between them. The CDR3 reads CAWSVSENTEAFF. CDR3 sequence (DNA): TGTGCCTGGAGTGTATCCGAGAACACTGAAGCTTTCTTT.

This clonotype was seen repeatedly, ten times or more. This sequence joins TRBV2 and TRBJ1-2, with D unclear. This CDR3 spans 16 amino acids. The germline V and J ends were trimmed by 2 bases and 8 bases, with 21 bases remaining between them. The germline V gene has CDR1 SNHLY and CDR2 FYNNEI. Here the CDR3 DNA reads TGTGCCAGCAGTGAAATTCGAGTACGCCGTTGGAGGGGCTACACCTTC. Its protein is CASSEIRVRRWRGYTF. Using reference TRBV2 and TRBJ1-2 for the parts outside the CDR3, the full variable domain is EPEVTQTPSHQVTQMGQEVILRCVPISNHLYFYWYRQILGQKVEFLVSFYNNEISEKSEIFDDQFSVERPDGSNFTLKIRSTKLEDSAMYFCASSEIRVRRWRGYTFGSGTRLTVV.

This clonotype was counted at least ten times. Here the CDR3 DNA reads TGTGCCAGCAGTTTGGAGGGTGAAGCTTTCTTT. Encoded protein: CASSLEGEAFF. The chain joins TRBV12-3 or TRBV12-4 to TRBJ1-1; no reliable D call. The V and J ends lost 3 bases and 7 bases respectively, with 6 bases between them. This CDR3 spans 11 amino acids.

The J gene is TRBJ2-2, the V gene TRBV29-1; unclear D gene. With 2 bases removed from V and 5 bases from J, the gap between germline ends came to 9 bases. The CDR3 runs to 13 residues. The germline V gene has CDR1 SQVTM and CDR2 ANQGSEA. The CDR3 nucleotides read TGCAGCGTTGAAAATTCGTGTACCGGGGAGCTGTTTTTT. Protein sequence: CSVENSCTGELFF.

The chain joins TRBV25-1 to TRBJ2-5, with no clear D. The length of the CDR3 is 13 residues. Germline lookup yields CDR1 MGHDK and CDR2 SYGVNS. V was trimmed by 11 bases and J by 5 bases, leaving 18 bases between them. The CDR3 DNA reads TGTGCCTGGAGTGACCTCAAGGGTGAGACCCAGTACTTC. Amino acids: CAWSDLKGETQYF.

CDR3 region: CASSPDPFGGRYEQYF. Here the CDR3 DNA reads TGTGCCAGCAGCCCAGACCCCTTCGGGGGGCGGTACGAGCAGTACTTC. This sequence joins TRBV7-2 and TRBJ2-7, with a weak D call TRBD2 (7 bases). Germline lookup yields CDR1 SGHTA and CDR2 FQGNSA. The CDR3 sequence is 16 residues long. Trimming cost V 5 bases and J 4 bases, with 21 bases left between them.

The chain links TRBV25-1 to TRBJ1-1; D is perhaps TRBD1 (5 bases). The length of the CDR3 is 13 residues. The V gene lost 1 base and the J gene lost 7 bases, with 10 bases spanning the gap. The germline CDR1 and CDR2 sequences are MGHDK and SYGVNS. The CDR3 here is CASSEWAGSEAFF. The CDR3 DNA reads as TGTGCCAGCAGTGAATGGGCAGGGAGTGAAGCTTTCTTT.

This clonotype has ten or more counts. The chain combines TRBV19 with TRBJ2-5; D unclear. Germline V CDR1 and CDR2: LNHDA, SQIVND (reference sequence). The CDR3 extends over 13 amino acids. V was shortened by 3 bases and J by 1 base, with 6 bases between the two germline ends. The CDR3 DNA reads TGTGCCAGTAGTATGGTCGGCCAAGAGACCCAGTACTTC. Its translation is CASSMVGQETQYF. The complete variable domain, with remaining parts taken from reference TRBV19 and TRBJ2-5, reads DGGITQSPKYLFRKEGQNVTLSCEQNLNHDAMYWYRQDPGQGLRLIYYSQIVNDFQKGDIAEGYSVSREKKESFPLTVTSAQKNPTAFYLCASSMVGQETQYFGPGTRLLVL.

This clonotype showed up many times. J is TRBJ2-7 and V is TRBV9, with D perhaps matching TRBD1 (5 bases). Germline V lookup: CDR1 SGDLS, CDR2 YYNGEE. V was shortened by 4 bases and J by 0 bases, with 8 bases between the two germline ends. The CDR3 has 13 residues. The CDR3 nucleotides read TGTGCCAGCAGCTCGACAGTCTCCTACGAGCAGTACTTC. This encodes CASSSTVSYEQYF.

The rearrangement links TRBV5-1 to TRBJ2-7; unclear D gene. CDR3 length: 16 amino acids. Germline V CDR1 and CDR2: SGHRS, YFSETQ. V lost 5 bases, J lost 1 base, and 19 bases lay in between. Here the CDR3 DNA reads TGCGCCAGCAGGTCCACGGACCCGGGTCGATCCTACGAGCAGTACTTC. As protein: CASRSTDPGRSYEQYF.

The chain uses TRBV11-2 and TRBJ1-1, with D unclear. Trimming cost V 1 base and J 6 bases, with 18 bases left between them. The CDR3 is made up of 16 amino acids. Germline V CDR1 and CDR2: SGHAT, FQNNGV. The CDR3 nucleotides are TGTGCCAGCAGCTTAGTTGGAGGGAGGTGGGTTTCTGAAGCTTTCTTT. Residues: CASSLVGGRWVSEAFF.

This clonotype appeared a single time. This sequence may be a read error, since a much larger clone differs from it by one base. The rearrangement joins TRBV9 to TRBJ1-1, with D hard to call. Germline lookup yields CDR1 SGDLS and CDR2 YYNGEE. There are 14 residues in the CDR3. The CDR3 nucleotides read TGTGCCAGCAGCTACCCGGGGTTGAACACTGAAGCTTCCTTT. It codes for CASSYPGLNTEASF.

The table lists this clonotype with a few counts. The rearrangement links TRBV10-3 to TRBJ2-7; 8 positions agree with TRBD2. The CDR3 extends over 13 amino acids. CDR1 and CDR2 (germline): ENHRY, SYGVKD. V trimming: 10 bases; J trimming: 5 bases; junction bases outside the gene matches: 10. CDR3 DNA: TGTGCCAGCAGGCCGGGGGGGGCCCACGAGCAGTACTTC. As protein: CASRPGGAHEQYF.

The V gene is TRBV7-2, the J gene TRBJ1-4; tentative D call: TRBD1 (5 bases). The V gene lost 4 bases and the J gene lost 3 bases, with 15 bases spanning the gap. The CDR3 is 16 amino acids. Germline-derived CDR1 and CDR2 are SGHTA and FQGNSA. The CDR3 reads CASSSQIAGANEKLFF. The CDR3 region has the DNA TGTGCCAGCAGCTCCCAAATAGCGGGGGCTAATGAAAAACTGTTTTTT.

The chain couples TRBV6-5 to TRBJ2-2; D ambiguous. V was cut by 2 bases and J by 4 bases, with 11 bases left in between. The CDR3 spans 15 residues. Germline V CDR1 and CDR2: MNHEY, SVGAGI. This CDR3 is CASSYRTVGTGELFF. In DNA, the CDR3 is TGTGCCAGCAGTTACAGGACCGTCGGCACCGGGGAGCTGTTTTTT.

This clonotype was detected a few times. The chain uses TRBV20-1 and TRBJ2-5, with 12 bases fitting TRBD1. Germline-derived CDR1 and CDR2 are DFQATT and SNEGSKA (reference sequence). CDR3 size: 18 residues. Losses at the gene ends were 2 bases for V and 5 bases for J; bases not matched to a gene: 15. The CDR3 nucleotides are TGCAGTGCTAGACGGCATAGGGACAGGGGGCACGGTTGGGAGACCCAGTACTTC. It specifies CSARRHRDRGHGWETQYF.

This clonotype was counted many times. The DNA for the CDR3 is TGCGCCAGCACTAAGTTAGGAATGACGGGTGAAGCTTTCTTT. Protein product: CASTKLGMTGEAFF. The chain couples TRBV5-1 to TRBJ1-1; D gene uncertain. The CDR3 is 14 residues long. CDR1 is SGHRS, CDR2 YFSETQ, per germline. With 6 bases removed from V and 7 bases from J, the gap between germline ends came to 19 bases.

This clonotype has only a few counts. The CDR3 loop is CATSDRGSYEQYF. DNA for the CDR3: TGTGCCACCAGTGACAGGGGTTCCTACGAGCAGTACTTC. J is TRBJ2-7 and V is TRBV24-1, with a tentative D call TRBD1 (6 bases). The germline V and J ends were trimmed by 4 bases and 1 base, with 7 bases remaining between them. The CDR3 extends over 13 amino acids. Germline CDR1 is KGHDR and CDR2 is SFDVKD.

On this clonotype itself: This clone may be a read error of a much larger clone one base away. The gene calls are TRBV6-1 and TRBJ1-2, with D possibly TRBD1 on 5 matching bases. The CDR3 spans 17 residues. Germline CDR1 and CDR2: MNHNS and SASEGT. CDR3 in amino acids: CAISDPEKPGGTYGYTF. In nucleotides, the CDR3 is TGTGCCATCAGTGACCCCGAGAAACCCGGGGGTACCTATGGCTACACCTTC.